The T cell receptor (beta chain) described here comes from a study of beta chain features in type 1 diabetes. Study-level findings and limits: Moderately but significantly shorter TCRB CDR3s were found in Type 1 diabetes patients in all four CD4+ subsets.

As for this clone: Its antigen is unidentified. One end of the junction is discordant with germline, which a read error may explain.

Sorting with CD45RO/CCR7/CD25/CD127/CD95/CD27 yielded naive, central memory, regulatory and stem-like memory CD4+ cells. Investigators reverse transcribed all isolated RNA, so they sequenced expressed TCRB transcripts. An average of about 3.57 million reads was obtained for naive, central memory and regulatory T cell samples. Method: immunoSEQ multiplex PCR; TCRdb's copy keeps in-frame clones and lacks some. This repertoire shows a few hundred thousand clones, roughly an eighth found once; its top ten account for about 0.01%. Germline V gene data show CDR1 as SGHTA and CDR2 as FQGNSA. The CDR3 has 15 amino acids.

The sequencing sample was made of naive CD4+ T cells from blood. The V gene is TRBV7-2, the J gene TRBJ2-1, with 7 bases fitting TRBD2. This clonotype was sampled from a woman aged 18-29 years with type 1 diabetes. The CDR3 DNA reads as TGTGCCAGCAGCCCCCGCGGCGGGAGTTACAGTGAGCAGTTCTTC. Protein sequence: CASSPRGGSYSEQFF. Filled out from reference TRBV7-2 and TRBJ2-1, the complete variable domain reads GAGVSQSPSNKVTEKGKDVELRCDPISGHTALYWYRQSLGQGLEFLIYFQGNSAPDKSGLPSDRFSAERTGGSVSTLTIQRTQQEDSAVYLCASSPRGGSYSEQFFGPGTRLTVL.